One sample yielded the 31 T cell receptor beta chains listed below, sequenced in a study of blood T cell repertoires in COVID-19. Repertoires were generated with immunoSEQ multiplex PCR, while TCRdb's copy carries only in-frame clones and drops some. Of around 130,000 clones in the sample, around 82% are singletons; the top ten hold 1.4% to 1.5%. Material for sequencing was peripheral blood. The receptors here all came from a man between 60 and 75 years old with acute or convalescent COVID-19.

The chain has TRBV19 and TRBJ2-1, with 10 bases fitting TRBD1. Germline CDR1 reads LNHDA; CDR2 reads SQIVND (reference sequence). V gave up 4 bases and J gave up 0 bases; unmatched junction bases: 3. The CDR3 contains 16 residues. The CDR3 DNA reads TGTGCCAGTAGTACCCGGACAGGGGGCTCCTACAATGAGCAGTTCTTC. Its protein is CASSTRTGGSYNEQFF. The full variable domain, rest sourced from reference TRBV19 and TRBJ2-1, is DGGITQSPKYLFRKEGQNVTLSCEQNLNHDAMYWYRQDPGQGLRLIYYSQIVNDFQKGDIAEGYSVSREKKESFPLTVTSAQKNPTAFYLCASSTRTGGSYNEQFFGPGTRLTVL.

The chain joins TRBV3-1 (or the pseudogene TRBV3-2) to TRBJ1-4, with D perhaps TRBD1 (5 bases). The CDR3 extends over 17 amino acids. V was trimmed by 1 base and J by 3 bases, leaving 15 bases between them. Germline CDR1 and CDR2: LGHDT and YNNKEL (reference sequence). The CDR3, as DNA: TGTGCCAGCAGCCAAGCCTGGGGTTTGGGGCCTAATGAAAAACTGTTTTTT. Its translation is CASSQAWGLGPNEKLFF.

The genes are TRBV7-3 and TRBJ2-1, with a tentative D call TRBD1 (5 bases). V dropped 2 bases and J dropped 2 bases, with 10 bases sitting between them. Germline assignment: CDR1 SGHTA and CDR2 FQGTGA. This CDR3 contains 15 residues. The CDR3 loop is CASSLARVAYNEQFF. The CDR3 nucleotides are TGTGCCAGCAGCTTAGCCAGGGTGGCCTACAATGAGCAGTTCTTC.

This clone showed up just once. This chain links TRBV5-1 with TRBJ2-5, with a tentative D call TRBD1 (6 bases). Trimming stripped 3 bases from V and 5 bases from J, with 17 bases between. This CDR3 comprises 15 residues. Looked up from germline, CDR1 is SGHRS and CDR2 is YFSETQ. CDR3 sequence: CASSSTATGLETQYF. The CDR3 DNA reads as TGCGCCAGCAGCTCGACAGCCACAGGGCTGGAGACCCAGTACTTC. The full variable domain, rest sourced from reference TRBV5-1 and TRBJ2-5, is KAGVTQTPRYLIKTRGQQVTLSCSPISGHRSVSWYQQTPGQGLQFLFEYFSETQRNKGNFPGRFSGRQFSNSRSEMNVSTLELGDSALYLCASSSTATGLETQYFGPGTRLLVL.

The rearrangement links TRBV2 to TRBJ1-6; D is unresolved. The germline CDR1 and CDR2 sequences are SNHLY and FYNNEI. V lost 2 bases and J lost 2, with 7 bases in between. CDR3 length: 15 residues. CDR3 nucleotide sequence: TGTGCCAGCAGTGAATTGGCAGCCTATAATTCACCCCTCCACTTT. Translating it yields CASSELAAYNSPLHF. Full variable domain (missing parts from reference TRBV2 and TRBJ1-6): EPEVTQTPSHQVTQMGQEVILRCVPISNHLYFYWYRQILGQKVEFLVSFYNNEISEKSEIFDDQFSVERPDGSNFTLKIRSTKLEDSAMYFCASSELAAYNSPLHFGNGTRLTVT.

The rearrangement uses TRBV28 and TRBJ1-1, with 7 bases fitting TRBD1. J lost 1 base, V lost 5 bases, and 4 bases had no gene match. This CDR3 has 14 amino acids. CDR1 and CDR2 from the germline V gene are MDHEN and SYDVKM. Here the CDR3 reads CASSLGTANTEAFF. The CDR3, as DNA: TGTGCCAGCAGTCTCGGGACAGCGAACACTGAAGCTTTCTTT.

This clone has more than one count but fewer than ten. V is TRBV7-9 and J is TRBJ2-2; 9 bases line up with TRBD2. Germline assignment: CDR1 SEHNR and CDR2 FQNEAQ (reference sequence). The CDR3 totals 16 residues. V was clipped by 4 bases and J by 3 bases; unmatched bases: 6. As DNA, the CDR3 is TGTGCCAGCAGCTCGAGCGGGAGGTTGGACACCGGGGAGCTGTTTTTT. Translation gives CASSSSGRLDTGELFF.

V usage is TRBV12-3 or TRBV12-4 and J usage is TRBJ2-5; 7 nucleotides match TRBD1. CDR3 length: 12 residues. V was clipped by 8 bases and J by 5 bases; unmatched bases: 5. In nucleotides, the CDR3 is TGTGCCAGCCTATCGACAGGGGAGACCCAGTACTTC. It translates to CASLSTGETQYF.

The genes are TRBV5-1 and TRBJ1-1; weak D call: TRBD1 (5 bases). The CDR3 totals 14 residues. Trimming took 4 bases from V and 2 from J, leaving 12 bases between them. Per germline, CDR1 SGHRS and CDR2 YFSETQ. The DNA for the CDR3 is TGCGCCAGCAGCCAGCAGGGTTACAACACTGAAGCTTTCTTT. Translating gives CASSQQGYNTEAFF.

The chain carries TRBV5-4 and TRBJ1-2; D unclear. This CDR3 comprises 13 residues. Germline CDR1 SGHNT, CDR2 YYREEE (reference sequence). The V end was cut by 1 base, the J end by 2 bases, with 6 bases between. CDR3 coding DNA: TGTGCCAGCAGCTTGAGCGACAACTATGGCTACACCTTC. This gives the protein CASSLSDNYGYTF.

The chain has TRBV19 and TRBJ2-1, with 10 positions matching TRBD1. The CDR3 is made up of 11 amino acids. J lost 15 bases, V lost 9 bases, and 8 bases had no gene match. Per germline, CDR1 LNHDA and CDR2 SQIVND (reference sequence). CDR3: CASGSGTGVFF. Here the CDR3 DNA reads TGTGCCAGCGGTTCCGGGACAGGGGTGTTCTTC.

The V gene is TRBV27, the J gene TRBJ2-1; 10 nucleotides line up with TRBD2. The length of the CDR3 is 17 residues. The junction had 7 bases not matched to a gene; V was cut back by 3 bases and J by 2 bases. Per germline, CDR1 MNHEY and CDR2 SMNVEV (reference sequence). The DNA for the CDR3 is TGTGCCAGCAGTTTTGGGACTAGCGTTATGGCCTACAATGAGCAGTTCTTC. This sequence encodes CASSFGTSVMAYNEQFF.

The chain couples TRBV7-3 to TRBJ2-2; D is unclear. Trimming pared 5 bases from V and 1 base from J, leaving 11 bases between. This CDR3 spans 15 amino acids. Germline assignment: CDR1 SGHTA and CDR2 FQGTGA. CDR3 sequence reads: CASSPDSGNTGELFF. The CDR3 nucleotides read TGTGCCAGCAGCCCAGACTCGGGGAACACCGGGGAGCTGTTTTTT.

The chain uses TRBV27 and TRBJ2-7, with 10 bases that match TRBD2. The CDR3 totals 16 residues. Germline CDR1 MNHEY, CDR2 SMNVEV (reference sequence). The J segment lost 3 bases and the V segment lost 0 bases, leaving 5 bases of the junction unmatched. The CDR3 sequence is CASSLSAASGSYEQYF. The CDR3 DNA reads as TGTGCCAGCAGTTTATCGGCCGCTAGCGGGAGCTACGAGCAGTACTTC.

The rearrangement joins TRBV5-4 to TRBJ1-1; D is ambiguous. Germline CDR1 SGHNT, CDR2 YYREEE (reference sequence). This CDR3 is built from 14 residues. The V end was cut by 0 bases, the J end by 1 base, with 7 bases between. The CDR3 DNA follows: TGTGCCAGCAGCTTGGATGGGCGGAACACTGAAGCTTTCTTT. Protein: CASSLDGRNTEAFF.

The chain recombines TRBV21-1 with TRBJ2-2; TRBD2 is taken as the D call from the table, unchecked against the DNA. TRBV21-1 is marked as a pseudogene. This CDR3 comprises 15 residues. For the CDR3, the DNA is TGTGCCAGCAGCAGACCTAGCGGGGTAACCGGGGAGCTGTTTTTT. Protein sequence: CASSRPSGVTGELFF.

The chain carries TRBV11-2 and TRBJ2-3; tentatively, D is TRBD2 (5 bases). The CDR3 runs 16 residues. The V end was cut by 4 bases, the J end by 2 bases, with 16 bases between. Germline V gives CDR1 SGHAT, CDR2 FQNNGV. The CDR3 region has the DNA TGTGCCAGCAGCTATACGGGGTACGGTAACACAGATACGCAGTATTTT. This gives the protein CASSYTGYGNTDTQYF.

This clone was found once. The chain uses TRBV7-6 and TRBJ2-1; possibly TRBD2 for D (7 bases). The CDR3 totals 18 residues. Trimming removed 4 bases at V and 8 bases at J, with 27 bases between. The V gene's germline CDR1 is SGHVS and CDR2 FNYEAQ. CDR3 in DNA: TGTGCCAGCAGCTCCTCGGGGGGCGCGGCTACGAATACCTATGAGCAGTTCTTC. This codes for CASSSSGGAATNTYEQFF. Full variable domain (outside the CDR3, taken from reference TRBV7-6 and TRBJ2-1): GAGVSQSPRYKVTKRGQDVALRCDPISGHVSLYWYRQALGQGPEFLTYFNYEAQQDKSGLPNDRFSAERPEGSISTLTIQRTEQRDSAMYRCASSSSGGAATNTYEQFFGPGTRLTVL.

CDR3 region: CASSPQTGISYEQYF. The CDR3 DNA reads TGTGCCAGCAGCCCCCAGACAGGGATCTCTTACGAGCAGTACTTC. V gene TRBV4-2 combines with J gene TRBJ2-7; 7 positions match TRBD1. The germline gives CDR1 LGHNA, CDR2 YNFKEQ. Trimming at V came to 4 bases and at J to 4 bases, leaving 10 bases not matched to a gene. The CDR3 loop spans 15 amino acids.

The chain uses TRBV6-4 and TRBJ1-1; D gene unclear. V lost 6 bases and J lost 0, with 8 bases in between. CDR1 is MRHNA and CDR2 is SNTAGT in the germline V gene. This CDR3 spans 13 amino acids. The CDR3 nucleotides read TGTGCCAGCAGGGCAACGATGAACACTGAAGCTTTCTTT. Translation: CASRATMNTEAFF.

This clone has a handful of counts. V and J are TRBV5-1 and TRBJ1-6; 8 nucleotides match TRBD1. CDR1 and CDR2 (germline): SGHRS, YFSETQ. The V segment lost 4 bases and the J segment 9 bases; nucleotides outside the gene matches: 3. The CDR3 runs to 13 residues. The CDR3 sequence is CASSQGQGSPLHF. The CDR3 nucleotides read TGCGCCAGCAGCCAAGGACAGGGTTCACCCCTCCACTTT.

The rearrangement links TRBV19 to TRBJ2-2; D gene unclear. This CDR3 spans 15 amino acids. The germline gives CDR1 LNHDA, CDR2 SQIVND (reference sequence). Trimming removed 3 bases at V and 4 bases at J, with 12 bases between. CDR3 DNA sequence: TGTGCCAGTAGTATCTCGCGAATTTCCACCGGGGAGCTGTTTTTT. This codes for CASSISRISTGELFF. Full variable domain (outside the CDR3, taken from reference TRBV19 and TRBJ2-2): DGGITQSPKYLFRKEGQNVTLSCEQNLNHDAMYWYRQDPGQGLRLIYYSQIVNDFQKGDIAEGYSVSREKKESFPLTVTSAQKNPTAFYLCASSISRISTGELFFGEGSRLTVL.

This chain connects TRBV27 to TRBJ1-5, with unresolved D. Per the germline V gene, CDR1 is MNHEY and CDR2 is SMNVEV (reference sequence). The germline V and J ends were trimmed by 3 bases and 3 bases, with 6 bases remaining between them. CDR3 size: 13 residues. The DNA of the CDR3 is TGTGCCAGCAGTTTCGGACTCAATCAGCCCCAGCATTTT. It specifies CASSFGLNQPQHF.

The chain uses TRBV19 and TRBJ1-5; D is perhaps TRBD1 (6 bases). The germline V gene encodes CDR1 LNHDA and CDR2 SQIVND (reference sequence). V was cut by 5 bases and J by 0 bases, with 11 bases left in between. The CDR3 sequence is 15 residues long. Here the CDR3 reads CASSHGTNSNQPQHF. The CDR3 DNA sequence: TGTGCCAGTAGTCATGGGACAAATAGCAATCAGCCCCAGCATTTT.

The CDR3 sequence: CASSPLAGQTNEKLFF. The CDR3, as DNA: TGTGCCAGCTCACCACTAGCGGGACAAACTAATGAAAAACTGTTTTTT. This chain links TRBV18 with TRBJ1-4, with a weak D call TRBD1 (6 bases). V was pared by 1 base and J by 1 base, with 10 bases between. In germline, CDR1 is KGHSH, CDR2 LQKENI. This CDR3 has 16 residues.

The CDR3 spells CASSPGAGYTF. The CDR3 DNA reads as TGTGCCAGCAGCCCAGGGGCTGGCTACACCTTC. The chain has TRBV7-2 and TRBJ1-2, with a tentative D call TRBD1 (6 bases). CDR1 is SGHTA and CDR2 is FQGNSA in the germline V gene. V lost 5 bases and J 7 bases, leaving 8 bases between the germline ends. This CDR3 comprises 11 residues.

This clone was recorded only once. Other DNA sequences in the sample encode the same CDR3. This CDR3 is CASSVAGVETQYF. The CDR3, as DNA: TGTGCCAGCAGCGTAGCAGGGGTAGAGACCCAGTACTTC. J is TRBJ2-5 and V is TRBV9; D is possibly TRBD1 (6 bases). Germline assignment: CDR1 SGDLS and CDR2 YYNGEE. There are 13 residues in the CDR3. Trimming took 0 bases from V and 4 from J, leaving 7 bases between them. Variable domain in full (rest from reference TRBV9 and TRBJ2-5): DSGVTQTPKHLITATGQRVTLRCSPRSGDLSVYWYQQSLDQGLQFLIQYYNGEERAKGNILERFSAQQFPDLHSELNLSSLELGDSALYFCASSVAGVETQYFGPGTRLLVL.

V gene TRBV28 combines with J gene TRBJ1-5; a possible D gene is TRBD1 (5 bases). This CDR3 has 15 residues. Trimming stripped 3 bases from V and 1 base from J, with 10 bases between. Germline-derived CDR1 and CDR2 are MDHEN and SYDVKM. CDR3 residues: CASSFGGSSNQPQHF. DNA for the CDR3: TGTGCCAGCAGTTTTGGGGGGTCGAGCAATCAGCCCCAGCATTTT.

The chain joins TRBV9 to TRBJ2-1, with 10 bases that match TRBD2. CDR3 length: 17 amino acids. Germline V CDR1 and CDR2: SGDLS, YYNGEE. The V and J ends lost 0 bases and 4 bases, in that order; junction bases with no gene match: 7. CDR3 DNA sequence: TGTGCCAGCAGCGTAGGTCCTAGCGGGGGCCTATACAATGAGCAGTTCTTC. Translated, it gives CASSVGPSGGLYNEQFF.

V usage is TRBV19 and J usage is TRBJ2-1; weak D call: TRBD2 (5 bases). Germline V CDR1 and CDR2: LNHDA, SQIVND (reference sequence). With 3 bases removed from V and 3 bases from J, the gap between germline ends came to 9 bases. This CDR3 spans 14 amino acids. The CDR3 nucleotides are TGTGCCAGTAGTATCCCACGGGGCTACAATGAGCAGTTCTTC. Protein product: CASSIPRGYNEQFF.

V is TRBV3-1 (or the pseudogene TRBV3-2) and J is TRBJ1-5; 8 bases fit TRBD1. In germline, CDR1 is LGHDT, CDR2 YNNKEL (reference sequence). The CDR3 spans 15 residues. The J segment lost 5 bases and the V segment lost 1 base, leaving 4 bases of the junction unmatched. CDR3 region: CASSQGQGPHQPQHF. The CDR3 DNA reads as TGTGCCAGCAGCCAAGGACAGGGGCCCCATCAGCCCCAGCATTTT.